One sample yielded the 14 T cell receptor beta chains listed below, sequenced in a study of blood T cell repertoires in COVID-19. Clones were read by immunoSEQ multiplex PCR, and TCRdb kept only the in-frame ones, dropping some. The data contain approximately 140,000 clones, around nine tenths of them singletons. The sequenced material came from peripheral blood. These receptor sequences come from a woman aged 40-49 years with acute or convalescent COVID-19.

This clone was observed a single time. The rearrangement uses TRBV4-1 and TRBJ2-7; D is perhaps TRBD2 (5 bases). Looked up from germline, CDR1 is MGHRA and CDR2 is YSYEKL. Between the trimmed V and J ends, which lost 0 bases and 5 bases, there was a span of 14 bases. The CDR3 spans 15 residues. The CDR3 is CASSQDRLAFDEQYF. For the CDR3, the DNA is TGCGCCAGCAGCCAAGATCGGCTAGCTTTCGACGAGCAGTACTTC.

This rearrangement joins TRBV28 to TRBJ1-1, with D unresolved. V lost 2 bases and J lost 4, with 8 bases in between. CDR3 size: 13 residues. CDR1 is MDHEN and CDR2 is SYDVKM in the germline V gene. The CDR3 DNA reads TGTGCCAGCAGTTTAGAGGGTGTCACTGAAGCTTTCTTT. Encoded protein: CASSLEGVTEAFF.

The J gene is TRBJ1-2, the V gene TRBV19, with unresolved D. Between the trimmed V and J ends, which lost 6 bases and 7 bases, there was a span of 15 bases. This CDR3 has 13 residues. CDR1 LNHDA and CDR2 SQIVND come from the germline V gene (reference sequence). The CDR3 nucleotides read TGTGCCAGTAGATCTTCGATGGAGATTGGCTACACCTTC. Protein: CASRSSMEIGYTF.

This clone has a handful of counts. This rearrangement joins TRBV30 to TRBJ1-2, with 10 bases lining up with TRBD1. Trimming cost V 5 bases and J 3 bases; bases outside gene matches: 3. The CDR3 totals 13 residues. The germline CDR1 and CDR2 sequences are GTSNPN and SVGIG (reference sequence). Written as DNA, the CDR3 is TGTGCCTGGGCGACAGGGGGCTACTATGGCTACACCTTC. Its protein is CAWATGGYYGYTF.

This chain uses TRBV5-4 with TRBJ1-2; D remains ambiguous. The germline V and J ends were trimmed by 1 base and 0 bases, with 10 bases remaining between them. The CDR3 spans 15 residues. Germline CDR1 is SGHNT and CDR2 is YYREEE (reference sequence). The CDR3, as DNA: TGTGCCAGCAGCTTGCCGGCGGGCGCTAACTATGGCTACACCTTC. Its protein is CASSLPAGANYGYTF.

The rearrangement uses TRBV6-4 and TRBJ2-6, with D perhaps matching TRBD1 (6 bases). CDR3 length equals 16 residues. V was cut by 4 bases and J by 0 bases, with 10 bases left in between. Germline V gene lookup returns CDR1 MRHNA and CDR2 SNTAGT. The CDR3 DNA follows: TGTGCCAGCAGTGGACAGGCCCACTCTGGGGCCAACGTCCTGACTTTC. Its translation: CASSGQAHSGANVLTF.

The sample holds one count of this clone. This sequence joins TRBV21-1 and TRBJ1-5. TRBV21-1 constitutes a pseudogene. There are 15 residues in the CDR3. The CDR3 protein is CASSNLVTSNQPQHF. CDR3 DNA sequence: TGTGCCAGCAGCAATCTAGTAACTAGCAATCAGCCCCAGCATTTT.

The gene calls are TRBV3-1 (or the pseudogene TRBV3-2) and TRBJ2-1; 13 bases fit TRBD2. Germline loops: CDR1 LGHDT, CDR2 YNNKEL (reference sequence). The V and J ends lost 4 bases and 8 bases, in that order; junction bases with no gene match: 11. The CDR3 is 17 residues long. The CDR3 loop reads CASSPWTSGGLRDEQFF. CDR3 nucleotide sequence: TGTGCCAGCAGCCCTTGGACTAGCGGGGGCCTCAGGGATGAGCAGTTCTTC.

This clone was recorded once. This chain joins TRBV4-1 and TRBJ2-1, with 14 bases fitting TRBD2. The CDR3 is 18 residues long. Germline V lookup: CDR1 MGHRA, CDR2 YSYEKL. V was pared by 3 bases and J by 8 bases, with 12 bases of the junction left unmatched. The CDR3, as DNA: TGCGCCAGCAGCCAGGAACCGGGACTAGCGGGAGCGGCCCATGAGCAGTTCTTC. It translates to CASSQEPGLAGAAHEQFF.

The J gene is TRBJ1-4, the V gene TRBV15, with 7 bases aligning to TRBD1. Per the germline V gene, CDR1 is LNHNV and CDR2 is YYDKDF (reference sequence). This CDR3 has 14 residues. V lost 0 bases, J lost 8 bases, and 3 bases stayed unmatched. The CDR3 region has the DNA TGTGCCACCAGCAGAGACAGGGGGAAGGAAAAACTGTTTTTT. Its protein product is CATSRDRGKEKLFF. Full variable domain (outside the CDR3, taken from reference TRBV15 and TRBJ1-4): DAMVIQNPRYQVTQFGKPVTLSCSQTLNHNVMYWYQQKSSQAPKLLFHYYDKDFNNEADTPDNFQSRRPNTSFCFLDIRSPGLGDTAMYLCATSRDRGKEKLFFGSGTQLSVL.

This clone was counted between two and nine times. Other DNA sequences in the sample encode the same CDR3. V gene TRBV29-1 combines with J gene TRBJ1-2; 11 bases fit TRBD1. The germline gives CDR1 SQVTM, CDR2 ANQGSEA. This CDR3 region has 14 residues. The V segment lost 3 bases and the J segment 5 bases; nucleotides outside the gene matches: 5. Here the CDR3 reads CSVEGTGGGYGYTF. Here the CDR3 DNA reads TGCAGCGTTGAGGGGACAGGGGGAGGATATGGCTACACCTTC.

This chain uses TRBV19 with TRBJ1-6; possibly TRBD1 for D (6 bases). Per germline, CDR1 LNHDA and CDR2 SQIVND (reference sequence). With 4 bases removed from V and 5 bases from J, the gap between germline ends came to 12 bases. This CDR3 has 15 amino acids. The CDR3 loop reads CASSKRTANNSPLHF. The DNA of the CDR3 is TGTGCCAGTAGTAAGCGGACAGCTAATAATTCACCCCTCCACTTT.

The table lists this clone with a few counts. J is TRBJ2-1 and V is TRBV4-3, with 12 bases identical to TRBD2. CDR3 size: 16 residues. The germline CDR1 and CDR2 sequences are LGHNA and YSLEER. V shed 4 bases and J 2 bases; nucleotides not matched to a gene: 3. CDR3 nucleotides: TGCGCCAGCAGCCCCAGGACTAGCGGGGCCTACAATGAGCAGTTCTTC. Encoded protein: CASSPRTSGAYNEQFF.

The V call is TRBV7-2, the J call TRBJ1-2; D remains ambiguous. The CDR3 covers 13 residues. Trimming shortened V by 1 base and J by 7 bases, and 10 bases separated the two germline ends. Germline CDR1 reads SGHTA; CDR2 reads FQGNSA. CDR3: CASSLVRATGYTF. In nucleotides, the CDR3 is TGTGCCAGCAGCTTAGTCAGAGCGACTGGCTACACCTTC.